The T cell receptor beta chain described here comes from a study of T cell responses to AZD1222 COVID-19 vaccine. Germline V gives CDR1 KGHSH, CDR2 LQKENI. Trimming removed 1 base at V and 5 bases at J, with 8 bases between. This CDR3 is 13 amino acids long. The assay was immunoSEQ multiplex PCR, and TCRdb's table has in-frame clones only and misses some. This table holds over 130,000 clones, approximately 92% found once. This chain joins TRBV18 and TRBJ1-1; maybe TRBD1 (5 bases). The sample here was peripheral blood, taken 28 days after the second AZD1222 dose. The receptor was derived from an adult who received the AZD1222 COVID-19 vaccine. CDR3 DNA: TGTGCCAGCTCACCACGCAGGGAGACTGAAGCTTTCTTT. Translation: CASSPRRETEAFF.